This T cell receptor beta chain comes out of a study of shared clonotypes between healthy human individuals. About this clone itself: What it recognizes is unknown.

The assay was run at deep level. Sequenced by immunoSEQ multiplex PCR; TCRdb stores in-frame clones only, minus some. Among over 950,000 clones listed, 60% to 85% were seen once. Overall study findings and caveats: Naive subsets generally had larger estimated richness than memory subsets.

Germline values: CDR1 SGDLS, CDR2 YYNGEE. The CDR3 runs 14 residues. The V gene lost 1 base and the J gene lost 0 bases, with 4 bases spanning the gap. The chain joins TRBV9 to TRBJ2-2; D gene uncertain. The sequence was obtained from a man younger than 30 in good health. Some clones in this sample may be carry-over from other donors' samples. Sample: memory CD4+ T cells from PBMCs. Subset meaning: CD45RA-negative fraction. CDR3 DNA sequence: TGTGCCAGCAGCGTACTAGCGAACACCGGGGAGCTGTTTTTT. Translated, it gives CASSVLANTGELFF.